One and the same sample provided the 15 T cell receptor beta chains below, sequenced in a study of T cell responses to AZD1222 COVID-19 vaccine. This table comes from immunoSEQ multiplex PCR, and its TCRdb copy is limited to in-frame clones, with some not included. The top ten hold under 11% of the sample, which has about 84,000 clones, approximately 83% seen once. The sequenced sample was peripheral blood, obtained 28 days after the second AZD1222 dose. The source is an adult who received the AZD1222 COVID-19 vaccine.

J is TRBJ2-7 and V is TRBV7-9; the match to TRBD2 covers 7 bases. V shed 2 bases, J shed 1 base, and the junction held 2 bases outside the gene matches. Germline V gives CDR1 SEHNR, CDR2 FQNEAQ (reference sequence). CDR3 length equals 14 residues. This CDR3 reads CASSLRGGSYEQYF. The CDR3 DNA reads TGTGCCAGCAGCTTACGCGGGGGTTCCTACGAGCAGTACTTC.

CDR3 in DNA: TGTGCCAGCAGTTACTCGAGGGGCTTCGGCAATCAGCCCCAGCATTTT. This translates into CASSYSRGFGNQPQHF. The chain couples TRBV6-2 or TRBV6-3 to TRBJ1-5, with a tentative D call TRBD1 (5 bases). The CDR3 length is 16 residues. In germline, CDR1 is MNHEY, CDR2 SVGEGT. Trimming shortened V by 0 bases and J by 2 bases, and 11 bases separated the two germline ends.

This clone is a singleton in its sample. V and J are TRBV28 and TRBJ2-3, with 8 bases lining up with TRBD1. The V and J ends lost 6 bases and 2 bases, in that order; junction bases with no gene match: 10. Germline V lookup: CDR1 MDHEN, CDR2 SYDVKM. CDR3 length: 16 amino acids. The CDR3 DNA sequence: TGTGCCAGCAGGACAGGGGCTTCCCCCTCCACAGATACGCAGTATTTT. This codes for CASRTGASPSTDTQYF.

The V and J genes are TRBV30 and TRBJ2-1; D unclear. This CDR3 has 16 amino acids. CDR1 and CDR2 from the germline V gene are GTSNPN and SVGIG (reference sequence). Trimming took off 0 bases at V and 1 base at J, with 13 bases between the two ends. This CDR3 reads CAWSVNVWGSYNEQFF. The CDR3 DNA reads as TGTGCCTGGAGTGTAAACGTATGGGGTTCCTACAATGAGCAGTTCTTC.

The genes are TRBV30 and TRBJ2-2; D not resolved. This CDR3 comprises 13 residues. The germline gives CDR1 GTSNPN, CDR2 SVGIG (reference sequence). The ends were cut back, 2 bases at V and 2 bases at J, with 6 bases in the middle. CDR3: CAWSSDNTGELFF. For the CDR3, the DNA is TGTGCCTGGAGTTCGGATAACACCGGGGAGCTGTTTTTT.

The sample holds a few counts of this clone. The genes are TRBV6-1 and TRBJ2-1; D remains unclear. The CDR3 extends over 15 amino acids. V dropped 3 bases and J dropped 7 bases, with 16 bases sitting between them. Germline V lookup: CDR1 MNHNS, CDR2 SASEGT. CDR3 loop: CASSDLLSMRNEQFF. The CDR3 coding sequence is TGTGCCAGCAGTGATCTATTATCAATGAGAAATGAGCAGTTCTTC.

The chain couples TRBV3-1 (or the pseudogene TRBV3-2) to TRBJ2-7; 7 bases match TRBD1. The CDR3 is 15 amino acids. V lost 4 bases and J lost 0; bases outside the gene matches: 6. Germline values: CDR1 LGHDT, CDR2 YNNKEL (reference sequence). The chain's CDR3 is CASSPWTGSSYEQYF. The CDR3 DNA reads TGTGCCAGCAGCCCCTGGACAGGATCCTCCTACGAGCAGTACTTC.

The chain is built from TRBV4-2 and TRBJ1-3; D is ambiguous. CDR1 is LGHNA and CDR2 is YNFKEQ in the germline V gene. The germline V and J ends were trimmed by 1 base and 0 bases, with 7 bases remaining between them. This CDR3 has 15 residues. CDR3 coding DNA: TGTGCCAGCAGCCAAGGAATCAGCTCTGGAAACACCATATATTTT. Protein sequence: CASSQGISSGNTIYF.

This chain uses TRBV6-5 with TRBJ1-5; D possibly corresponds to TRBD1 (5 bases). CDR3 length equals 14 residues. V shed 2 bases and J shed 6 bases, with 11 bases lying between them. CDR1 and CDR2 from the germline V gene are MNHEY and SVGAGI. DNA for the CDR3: TGTGCCAGCAGTTACGTAGGGGTGGGTCAGCCCCAGCATTTT. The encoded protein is CASSYVGVGQPQHF.

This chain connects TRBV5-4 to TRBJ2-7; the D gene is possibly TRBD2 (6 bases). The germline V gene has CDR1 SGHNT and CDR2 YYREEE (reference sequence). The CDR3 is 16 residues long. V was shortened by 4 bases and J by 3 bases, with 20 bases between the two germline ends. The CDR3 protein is CASSPSRRVSNYEQYF. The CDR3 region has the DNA TGTGCCAGCAGCCCGTCTCGGAGGGTGTCCAACTACGAGCAGTACTTC.

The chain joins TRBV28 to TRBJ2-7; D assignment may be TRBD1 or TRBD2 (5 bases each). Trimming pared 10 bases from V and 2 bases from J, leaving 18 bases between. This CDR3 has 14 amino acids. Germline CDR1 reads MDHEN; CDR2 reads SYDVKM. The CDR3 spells CATRRGTRTYEQYF. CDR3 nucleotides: TGTGCCACCCGGAGAGGGACCCGAACCTACGAGCAGTACTTC.

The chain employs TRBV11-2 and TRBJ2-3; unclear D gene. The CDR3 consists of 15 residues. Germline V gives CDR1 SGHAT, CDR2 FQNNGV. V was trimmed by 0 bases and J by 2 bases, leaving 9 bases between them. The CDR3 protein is CASSLDFLPTDTQYF. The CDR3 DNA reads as TGTGCCAGCAGCTTAGATTTCCTACCCACAGATACGCAGTATTTT. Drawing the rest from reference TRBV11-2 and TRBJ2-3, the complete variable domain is EAGVAQSPRYKIIEKRQSVAFWCNPISGHATLYWYQQILGQGPKLLIQFQNNGVVDDSQLPKDRFSAERLKGVDSTLKIQPAKLEDSAVYLCASSLDFLPTDTQYFGPGTRLTVL.

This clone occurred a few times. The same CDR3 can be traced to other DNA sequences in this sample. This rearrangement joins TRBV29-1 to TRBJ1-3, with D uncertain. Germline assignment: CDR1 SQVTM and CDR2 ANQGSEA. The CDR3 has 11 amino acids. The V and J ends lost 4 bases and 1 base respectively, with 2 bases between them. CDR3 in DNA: TGCAGCGTTGGTTCTGGAAACACCATATATTTT. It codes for CSVGSGNTIYF. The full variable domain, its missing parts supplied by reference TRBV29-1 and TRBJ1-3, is SAVISQKPSRDICQRGTSLTIQCQVDSQVTMMFWYRQQPGQSLTLIATANQGSEATYESGFVIDKFPISRPNLTFSTLTVSNMSPEDSSIYLCSVGSGNTIYFGEGSWLTVV.

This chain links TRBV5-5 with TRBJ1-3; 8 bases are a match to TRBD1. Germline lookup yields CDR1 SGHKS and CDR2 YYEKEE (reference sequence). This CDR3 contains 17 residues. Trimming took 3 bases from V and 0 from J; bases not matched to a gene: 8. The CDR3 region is CASSSTPDRVSGNTIYF. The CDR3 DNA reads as TGTGCCAGCAGCTCTACCCCGGACAGGGTCTCTGGAAACACCATATATTTT.

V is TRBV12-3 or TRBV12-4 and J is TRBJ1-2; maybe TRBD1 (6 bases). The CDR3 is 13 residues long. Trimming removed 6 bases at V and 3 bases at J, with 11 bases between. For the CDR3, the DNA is TGTGCCAGCAGCGTTACAGGGTACTATGGCTACACCTTC. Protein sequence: CASSVTGYYGYTF.